This TCR beta chain derives from a study of CD8+CD57+ T cells in acquired aplastic anemia. About the research overall: The study obtained an average of approximately 2.9 ug of DNA from sorted CD4+ and CD8+ cells.

CDR3 length equals 13 residues. Deletions cut 3 bases from V and 5 bases from J, with 11 bases between. Germline V lookup: CDR1 ENHRY, CDR2 SYGVKD. The use of genomic DNA as template underpinned the TCR beta VDJ and CDR3 profiling. MiXCR, applied by TCRdb to the reads, yields one record per CDR3 protein. The repertoire consists of hundreds of thousands of distinct CDR3 sequences, with 45% to 65% occurring once and the leading ten covering under 1.5%. The authors sequenced patients whose flow cytometry had shown CD8+CD57+ cell expansion. Sequencing was done on a sample of sorted CD4+, CD8+, or CD8+CD57+ T cells (not recorded which) from PBMCs. The gene calls are TRBV10-3 and TRBJ2-7, with D possibly matching TRBD1 (5 bases). The TCR sequence derives from a human donor with aplastic anemia. The CDR3: CAISDNQGNEQYF. For the CDR3, the DNA is TGTGCCATCAGTGATAATCAGGGAAACGAGCAGTACTTC.